This T cell receptor (beta chain) was sequenced during a study of OX40 agonist ivuxolimab in advanced cancers. The overall study: Patients were treated with ivuxolimab, an agonistic anti-OX40 (CD134) antibody. The study enrolled dose-escalation patients with hepatocellular carcinoma, melanoma, renal cell or head and neck cancer.

Broader study findings: It was also the case that some nonresponders had low normalized T-cell clonal expansion. Relatively little clonal expansion, among the lowest observed, appeared in partial responders at 0.1-3.0 mg/kg.

Libraries were prepared by immunoSEQ multiplex PCR; TCRdb keeps only in-frame clonotypes and omits some of them. The table lists tens of thousands of clones, around 80% of them singletons. A remark on this clone: Its antigen is unknown.

This CDR3 spans 13 amino acids. Looked up from germline, CDR1 is MNHEY and CDR2 is SMNVEV (reference sequence). The specimen comprised CD4+ or CD8+ T cells sorted from blood, sampled in a trial of the OX40 agonist ivuxolimab. The chain has TRBV27 and TRBJ2-5, with 9 bases identical to TRBD1. This TCR was sampled from an adult with an advanced solid tumor such as melanoma, head and neck, liver or kidney cancer. Written as DNA, the CDR3 is TGTGCAAGCCGTGGGACAGGGTTGGGGACCCAGTACTTC. It yields the protein CASRGTGLGTQYF.